This entry lists 13 T cell receptor beta chains sequenced from one sample in a study of blood T cells in healthy people across ages. Then a second PCR, running roughly 7 to 11 cycles, was carried out with a sample-barcoded 5' primer and a J-beta primer mix. TCRdb processed the 5' RACE reads anew with MiXCR; each CDR3 protein has one entry. The table records 1.5 million or so distinct CDR3 sequences, approximately 42% of them present only once. The specimen sequenced was blood. These receptors were obtained from a woman aged 18-35 years in good health.

This clonotype was picked up a small number of times. V is TRBV20-1 and J is TRBJ2-1; 12 bases fit TRBD2. V was pared by 0 bases and J by 9 bases, with 12 bases of the junction left unmatched. Germline V CDR1 and CDR2: DFQATT, SNEGSKA (reference sequence). The CDR3 is 17 residues long. The CDR3 DNA follows: TGCAGTGCTAGAGATCTGACTAGCGGGGGCCGTTTTGGTGAGCAGTTCTTC. It codes for CSARDLTSGGRFGEQFF.

The V and J genes are TRBV7-9 and TRBJ2-3; D gene unclear. Germline V gene lookup returns CDR1 SEHNR and CDR2 FQNEAQ (reference sequence). The CDR3 length is 14 residues. Trimming took off 8 bases at V and 2 bases at J, with 14 bases between the two ends. The DNA of the CDR3 is TGTGCCAGCGGCTGGCAAACCACCACAGATACGCAGTATTTT. The encoded protein is CASGWQTTTDTQYF.

The genes are TRBV6-5 and TRBJ2-5; 10 positions match TRBD2. Trimming removed 8 bases from V and 11 bases from J; junction bases left unmatched: 14. Germline V gene data show CDR1 as MNHEY and CDR2 as SVGAGI. The CDR3 spans 14 residues. The CDR3 spells CASGDLAGDHEQYF. In nucleotides, the CDR3 is TGTGCCAGCGGTGATCTAGCGGGAGATCATGAGCAGTACTTC.

This chain joins TRBV6-1 and TRBJ1-1, with unresolved D. CDR1 and CDR2 (germline): MNHNS, SASEGT. The CDR3 has 14 amino acids. The germline V and J ends were trimmed by 7 bases and 7 bases, with 19 bases remaining between them. The CDR3 nucleotides read TGTGCCAGCACCTCCCCTGACGGGCGGGGTGAAGCTTTCTTT. It translates to CASTSPDGRGEAFF.

This clonotype was seen a handful of times. CDR3 sequence: CSASSSNSYEQYF. DNA of the CDR3: TGCAGTGCTAGTTCTAGCAACTCCTACGAGCAGTACTTC. The V gene is TRBV20-1, the J gene TRBJ2-4, with a tentative D call TRBD2 (5 bases). The J call may be in error: the DNA end matches TRBJ2-7 better. This CDR3 is 13 amino acids long. The germline V gene encodes CDR1 DFQATT and CDR2 SNEGSKA (reference sequence).

This clonotype was detected many times. The CDR3 protein is CASSPRQVTYEQYF. The CDR3 DNA reads TGTGCCAGCAGTCCTCGACAGGTAACTTACGAGCAGTACTTC. This chain uses TRBV12-3 or TRBV12-4 with TRBJ2-7, with D possibly being TRBD1 (6 bases). This CDR3 contains 14 residues. Trimming pared 5 bases from V and 4 bases from J, leaving 15 bases between.

The rearrangement joins TRBV14 to TRBJ2-5, with D perhaps TRBD2 (5 bases). The CDR3 extends over 17 amino acids. The germline V gene has CDR1 SGHDN and CDR2 FVKESK. The V end lost 0 bases, the J end lost 7 bases, and 21 bases lay between the germline ends. Here the CDR3 DNA reads TGTGCCAGCAGCCAAGATCCACCCACTAGTTCGGGATGGACCCAGTACTTC. Protein sequence: CASSQDPPTSSGWTQYF.

This clonotype was seen once. With a much larger clone just one base away, this may be a read error. The rearrangement uses TRBV29-1 and TRBJ2-3; TRBD2 is a possible D gene (6 bases). V gave up 1 base and J gave up 6 bases, with 14 bases separating them. CDR1 and CDR2 from the germline V gene are SQVTM and ANQGSEA. The CDR3 covers 14 residues. CDR3 amino acids: CSVEVGGLLDTQYF. The DNA of the CDR3 is TGCAGCGTTGAAGTCGGAGGACTACTCGATACGCAGTATTTT.

The chain is built from TRBV5-1 and TRBJ1-1; D might be TRBD1 (5 bases). Trimming pared 4 bases from V and 4 bases from J, leaving 17 bases between. CDR3 size: 15 residues. Per germline, CDR1 SGHRS and CDR2 YFSETQ. The CDR3 here is CASSASQGGSTEAFF. CDR3 coding DNA: TGCGCCAGCAGCGCGTCTCAGGGCGGGAGCACTGAAGCTTTCTTT.

This chain uses TRBV6-5 with TRBJ2-5; 7 positions agree with TRBD1. The CDR3 sequence is 14 residues long. The trim removed 5 bases at V and 11 bases at J, leaving 14 bases unmatched. The germline CDR1 and CDR2 sequences are MNHEY and SVGAGI. CDR3 region: CASSRRGLLNEQYF. In DNA, the CDR3 is TGTGCCAGCAGTCGTAGGGGGCTTCTCAATGAGCAGTACTTC.

The rearrangement uses TRBV10-3 and TRBJ2-1; D is perhaps TRBD1 (6 bases). In germline, CDR1 is ENHRY, CDR2 SYGVKD. Deletions cut 0 bases from V and 6 bases from J, with 18 bases between. The CDR3 length is 17 residues. As DNA, the CDR3 is TGTGCCATCAGTGAGTCCTACAGTCAGGGGACAAGCAATGAGCAGTTCTTC. Its translation is CAISESYSQGTSNEQFF.

This rearrangement joins TRBV20-1 to TRBJ2-1; 13 nucleotides agree with TRBD2. The germline gives CDR1 DFQATT, CDR2 SNEGSKA (reference sequence). V shed 2 bases and J 10 bases; nucleotides not matched to a gene: 5. The CDR3 has 14 residues. The chain's CDR3 is CSARTRTSGREQFF. CDR3 nucleotide sequence: TGCAGTGCTAGAACCCGGACTAGCGGGAGAGAGCAGTTCTTC.

This clonotype was seen only a few times. The chain is built from TRBV6-5 and TRBJ2-4; 7 bases are shared with TRBD1. The better agreement between TRBJ2-7 and the DNA end casts doubt on the J call. Germline V gives CDR1 MNHEY, CDR2 SVGAGI. CDR3 size: 14 residues. CDR3 region: CASSPDRPTYEQYF. For the CDR3, the DNA is TGTGCCAGCAGTCCGGACAGGCCTACCTACGAGCAGTACTTC.